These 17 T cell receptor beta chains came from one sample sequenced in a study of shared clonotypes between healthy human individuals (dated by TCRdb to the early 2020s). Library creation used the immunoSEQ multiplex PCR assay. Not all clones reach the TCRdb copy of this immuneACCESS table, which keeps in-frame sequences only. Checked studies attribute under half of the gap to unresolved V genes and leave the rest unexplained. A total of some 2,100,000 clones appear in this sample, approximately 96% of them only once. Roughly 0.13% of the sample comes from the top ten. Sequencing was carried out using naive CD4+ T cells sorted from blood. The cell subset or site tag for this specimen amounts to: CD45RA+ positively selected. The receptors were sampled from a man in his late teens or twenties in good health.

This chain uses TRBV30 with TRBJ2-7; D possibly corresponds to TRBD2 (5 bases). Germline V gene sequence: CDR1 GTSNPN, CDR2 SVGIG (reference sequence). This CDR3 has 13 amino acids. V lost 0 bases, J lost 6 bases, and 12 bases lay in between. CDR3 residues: CAWSVIEAGEQYF. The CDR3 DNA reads TGTGCCTGGAGTGTAATAGAGGCGGGCGAGCAGTACTTC.

The CDR3 nucleotides read TGTGCCAGCAGCTCTTCCGGGACAGGGCGCCAGACCCAGCATTTT. It translates to CASSSSGTGRQTQHF. This rearrangement joins TRBV7-2 to TRBJ1-5; 9 bases are a match to TRBD1. The CDR3 totals 15 residues. Germline CDR1 SGHTA, CDR2 FQGNSA. Trimming removed 4 bases from V and 11 bases from J; junction bases left unmatched: 12.

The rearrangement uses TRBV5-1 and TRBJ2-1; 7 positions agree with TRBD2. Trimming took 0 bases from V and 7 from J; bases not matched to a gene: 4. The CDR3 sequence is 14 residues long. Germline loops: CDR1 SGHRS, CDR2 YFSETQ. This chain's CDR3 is CASSLGGEGNEQFF. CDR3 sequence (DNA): TGCGCCAGCAGCTTGGGAGGGGAGGGGAATGAGCAGTTCTTC.

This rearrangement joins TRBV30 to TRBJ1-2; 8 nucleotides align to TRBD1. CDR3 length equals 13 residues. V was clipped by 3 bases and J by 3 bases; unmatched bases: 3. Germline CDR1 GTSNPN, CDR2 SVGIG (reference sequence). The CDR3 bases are TGTGCCTGGAGAGAACAGGGGGACTATGGCTACACCTTC. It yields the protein CAWREQGDYGYTF.

DNA of the CDR3: TGCGCCAGCAGCTTGAGCGGGGGGCTCGACACCGGGGAGCTGTTTTTT. Translation gives CASSLSGGLDTGELFF. The chain is built from TRBV5-1 and TRBJ2-2, with 9 bases fitting TRBD2. This CDR3 contains 16 residues. CDR1 is SGHRS and CDR2 is YFSETQ in the germline V gene. The V and J ends lost 1 base and 3 bases, in that order; junction bases with no gene match: 4.

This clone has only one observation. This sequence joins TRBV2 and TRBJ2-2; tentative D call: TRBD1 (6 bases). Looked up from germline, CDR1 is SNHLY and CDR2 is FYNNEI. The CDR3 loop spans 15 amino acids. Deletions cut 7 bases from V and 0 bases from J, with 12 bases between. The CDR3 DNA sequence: TGTGCCAGCAAGCTGGACAGAACGAACACCGGGGAGCTGTTTTTT. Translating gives CASKLDRTNTGELFF.

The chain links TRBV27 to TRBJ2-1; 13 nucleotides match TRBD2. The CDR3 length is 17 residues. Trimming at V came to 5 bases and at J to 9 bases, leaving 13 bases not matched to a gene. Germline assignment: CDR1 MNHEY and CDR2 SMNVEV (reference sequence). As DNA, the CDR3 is TGTGCCAGCAGTCTGACCTCCGGGACTAGCGGGACGATTGAGCAGTTCTTC. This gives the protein CASSLTSGTSGTIEQFF.

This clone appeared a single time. The CDR3 sequence is CASGFGGNNEQFF. The CDR3 region has the DNA TGTGCTAGTGGTTTCGGTGGGAACAATGAGCAGTTCTTC. The gene calls are TRBV12-5 and TRBJ2-1; no clear D gene. V lost 3 bases and J lost 5, with 8 bases in between. Germline loops: CDR1 LGHNT, CDR2 FRNRAP. CDR3 length: 13 amino acids.

This CDR3 is CAWSVEPGELFF. The CDR3 nucleotides are TGTGCCTGGAGTGTAGAACCCGGGGAGCTGTTTTTT. V usage is TRBV30 and J usage is TRBJ2-2, with D uncertain. There are 12 residues in the CDR3. Trimming took off 0 bases at V and 6 bases at J, with 5 bases between the two ends. Germline CDR1 and CDR2: GTSNPN and SVGIG (reference sequence).

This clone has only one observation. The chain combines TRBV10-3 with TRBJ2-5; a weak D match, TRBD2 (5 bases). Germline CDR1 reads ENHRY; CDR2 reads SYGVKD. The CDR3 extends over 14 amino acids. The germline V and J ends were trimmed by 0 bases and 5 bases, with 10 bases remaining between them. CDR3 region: CAISESGEGETQYF. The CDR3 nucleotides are TGTGCCATCAGTGAGTCCGGGGAAGGGGAGACCCAGTACTTC.

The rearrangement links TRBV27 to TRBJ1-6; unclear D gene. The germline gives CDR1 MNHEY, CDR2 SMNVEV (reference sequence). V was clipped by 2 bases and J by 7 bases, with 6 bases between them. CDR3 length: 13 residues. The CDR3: CASSLRENSPLHF. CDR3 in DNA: TGTGCCAGCAGTTTACGAGAAAATTCACCCCTCCACTTT.

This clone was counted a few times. CDR3 nucleotide sequence: TGTGCCAGCAGTTTAGGCGGGGCCTGGTCACCCCTCCACTTT. It codes for CASSLGGAWSPLHF. V and J are TRBV28 and TRBJ1-6, with D maybe TRBD1 (5 bases). The V end lost 2 bases, the J end lost 10 bases, and 12 bases lay between the germline ends. Germline CDR1 reads MDHEN; CDR2 reads SYDVKM. The CDR3 is made up of 14 amino acids.

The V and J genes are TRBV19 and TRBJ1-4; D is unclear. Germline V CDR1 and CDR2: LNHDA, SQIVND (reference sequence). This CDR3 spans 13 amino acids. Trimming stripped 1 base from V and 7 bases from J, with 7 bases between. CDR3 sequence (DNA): TGTGCCAGTAGTATAGGTAGTGGTGAAAAACTGTTTTTT. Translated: CASSIGSGEKLFF.

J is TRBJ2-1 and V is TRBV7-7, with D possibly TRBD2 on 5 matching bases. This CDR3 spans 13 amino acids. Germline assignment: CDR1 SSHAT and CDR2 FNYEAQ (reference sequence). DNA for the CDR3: TGTGCTAGCCCCATCCCCGGGGACAATGAGCAGTTCTTC. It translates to CASPIPGDNEQFF.

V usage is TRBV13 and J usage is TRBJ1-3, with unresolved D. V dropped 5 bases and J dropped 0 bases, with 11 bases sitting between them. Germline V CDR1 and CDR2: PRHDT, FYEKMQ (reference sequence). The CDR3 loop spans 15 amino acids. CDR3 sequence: CASSDGVNSGNTIYF. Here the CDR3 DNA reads TGTGCCAGCAGCGATGGGGTGAACTCTGGAAACACCATATATTTT.

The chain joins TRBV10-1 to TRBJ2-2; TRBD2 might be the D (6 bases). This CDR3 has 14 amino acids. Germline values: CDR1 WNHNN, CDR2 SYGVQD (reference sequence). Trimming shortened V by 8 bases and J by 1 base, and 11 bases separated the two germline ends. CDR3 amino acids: CASRDLRNTGELFF. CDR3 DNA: TGCGCCAGCCGGGACTTGCGGAACACCGGGGAGCTGTTTTTT.

CDR3 in DNA: TGTGCCTGGAGTGTTCATGATTTGGGCGAGCAGTACTTC. Amino acid sequence: CAWSVHDLGEQYF. The rearrangement uses TRBV30 and TRBJ2-7, with D unclear. CDR1 and CDR2 from the germline V gene are GTSNPN and SVGIG (reference sequence). This CDR3 has 13 amino acids. V lost 0 bases and J lost 6, with 12 bases in between.